This T cell receptor (beta chain) stems from a study of cytomegalovirus exposure and HLA in healthy donors. Overall study: In a later analysis, the roughly 120 validation repertoires were reported to have used the same platform as the 650 to 800 first-cohort repertoires. Study results and caveats: Researchers catalogued about 150 TCR beta chains as cytomegalovirus-associated.

The donors were members of the roughly 120-subject validation cohort (separate from the roughly 670-subject first cohort). Generated by immunoSEQ multiplex PCR, the TCRdb table keeps only in-frame clones and is missing some. The table records 100,000 to 150,000 clones, approximately 89% of them present only once. On this clone: Its antigen is unknown.

The germline V and J ends were trimmed by 7 bases and 8 bases, with 17 bases remaining between them. CDR3 length: 14 amino acids. Germline assignment: CDR1 SNHLY and CDR2 FYNNEI. The chain combines TRBV2 with TRBJ1-4; D ambiguous. Material for sequencing was PBMCs. The origin of this receptor is a woman younger than 35 in good health and CMV-seronegative. CDR3 nucleotides: TGTGCCAGCACCGAGGAACGGTCCCGGGAAAAACTGTTTTTT. Protein sequence: CASTEERSREKLFF.